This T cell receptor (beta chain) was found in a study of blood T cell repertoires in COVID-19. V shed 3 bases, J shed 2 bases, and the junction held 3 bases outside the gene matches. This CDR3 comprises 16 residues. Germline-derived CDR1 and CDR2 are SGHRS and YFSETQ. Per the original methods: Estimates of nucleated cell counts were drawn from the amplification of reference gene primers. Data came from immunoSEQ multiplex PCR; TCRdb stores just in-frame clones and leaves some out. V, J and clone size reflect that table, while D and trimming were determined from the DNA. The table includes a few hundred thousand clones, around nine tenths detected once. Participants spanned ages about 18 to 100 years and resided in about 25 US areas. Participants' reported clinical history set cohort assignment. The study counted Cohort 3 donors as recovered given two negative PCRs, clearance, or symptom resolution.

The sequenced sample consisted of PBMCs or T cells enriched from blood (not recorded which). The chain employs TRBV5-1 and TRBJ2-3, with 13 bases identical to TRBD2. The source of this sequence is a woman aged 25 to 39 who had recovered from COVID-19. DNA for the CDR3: TGCGCCAGCAGCTGGACTAGCGGGGGCTACACAGATACGCAGTATTTT. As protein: CASSWTSGGYTDTQYF.